This T cell receptor (beta chain) was profiled in a study of graft-versus-host responses after intestinal transplantation. Sequencing was performed with immunoSEQ multiplex PCR; in TCRdb, only in-frame clones are kept and a portion is missing. The table has 90,000 to 100,000 clones, 86% seen once. The CDR3 sequence is 13 residues long. Germline V lookup: CDR1 SGHRS, CDR2 YFSETQ. The V end was cut by 2 bases, the J end by 8 bases, with 11 bases between. The V and J genes are TRBV5-1 and TRBJ2-1; perhaps TRBD2 as D (6 bases). Here the sequenced sample was PBMCs, taken 255 days after intestinal transplant. This TCR was recovered from a human patient who received an intestinal transplant, so some T cells may come from the graft donor. As DNA, the CDR3 is TGCGCCAGCAGCTTTTCCCCTAGCGATGAGCAGTTCTTC. It yields the protein CASSFSPSDEQFF.